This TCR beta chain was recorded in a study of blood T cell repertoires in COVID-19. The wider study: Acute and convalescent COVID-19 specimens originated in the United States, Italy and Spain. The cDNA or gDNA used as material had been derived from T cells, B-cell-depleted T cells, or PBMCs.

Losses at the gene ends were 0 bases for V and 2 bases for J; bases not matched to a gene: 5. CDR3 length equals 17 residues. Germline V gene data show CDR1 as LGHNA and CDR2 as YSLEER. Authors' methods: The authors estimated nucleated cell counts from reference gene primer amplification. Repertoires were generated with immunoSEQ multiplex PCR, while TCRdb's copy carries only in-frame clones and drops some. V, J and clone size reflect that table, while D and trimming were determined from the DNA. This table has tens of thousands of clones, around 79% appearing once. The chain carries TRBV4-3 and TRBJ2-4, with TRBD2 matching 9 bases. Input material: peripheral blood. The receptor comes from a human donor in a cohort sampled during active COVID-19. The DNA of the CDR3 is TGCGCCAGCAGCCAAGATGTAGCGGGAGAGTCCAAAAACATTCAGTACTTC. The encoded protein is CASSQDVAGESKNIQYF.